A single T cell receptor beta chain is shown here with its context. The data originate from a study of shared clonotypes between healthy human individuals. In germline, CDR1 is SNHLY, CDR2 FYNNEI. The J segment lost 2 bases and the V segment lost 11 bases, leaving 4 bases of the junction unmatched. The CDR3 runs to 13 residues. Terminally differentiated effector memory CD45RA+ cells were excluded from the naive CD8 cells, which were CD45RO-negative and positively selected for CCR7. TCRdb keeps only in-frame clones here, not all; method: immunoSEQ multiplex PCR. The table records about 2 million clones, 85% to 95% of them present only once.

The genes are TRBV2 and TRBJ2-1; 9 bases map to TRBD1. The TCR comes from a man aged 18 to 30 in good health. The sequencing input was naive CD8+ T cells sorted from blood. In DNA form, the CDR3 reads TGTGCCCGACGGACAGGGGCCTACAATGAGCAGTTCTTC. Residues: CARRTGAYNEQFF.